The entry below gives a single T cell receptor (beta chain) sequence along with its context. Its specificity is not known. Sequencing was performed with immunoSEQ multiplex PCR; in TCRdb, only in-frame clones are kept and a portion is missing. Counted here are tens of thousands of clones, approximately 86% occurring once; the ten biggest clones make up roughly 12%. This specimen comes from a study of STAT3 mutations in large granular lymphocyte leukemia. Study-wide findings and caveats: In about 30% of the 18 patients, new TCR clonotypes emerged after therapy. In T-cell large granular lymphocyte leukemia, about half of patients showed multiple immunodominant subclonotypes.

This CDR3 has 17 residues. Trimming took off 0 bases at V and 0 bases at J, with 11 bases between the two ends. The germline V gene encodes CDR1 MGHRA and CDR2 YSYEKL. The specimen was peripheral blood mononuclear cells. The chain couples TRBV4-1 to TRBJ1-4; no definite D call. The sequence was obtained from a man in his 60s with T-cell large granular lymphocyte leukemia. Some clones in this sample may be carry-over from other donors' samples. The CDR3 region has the DNA TGCGCCAGCAGCCAAGAAACGGTCTTTGCAACTAATGAAAAACTGTTTTTT. It translates to CASSQETVFATNEKLFF.